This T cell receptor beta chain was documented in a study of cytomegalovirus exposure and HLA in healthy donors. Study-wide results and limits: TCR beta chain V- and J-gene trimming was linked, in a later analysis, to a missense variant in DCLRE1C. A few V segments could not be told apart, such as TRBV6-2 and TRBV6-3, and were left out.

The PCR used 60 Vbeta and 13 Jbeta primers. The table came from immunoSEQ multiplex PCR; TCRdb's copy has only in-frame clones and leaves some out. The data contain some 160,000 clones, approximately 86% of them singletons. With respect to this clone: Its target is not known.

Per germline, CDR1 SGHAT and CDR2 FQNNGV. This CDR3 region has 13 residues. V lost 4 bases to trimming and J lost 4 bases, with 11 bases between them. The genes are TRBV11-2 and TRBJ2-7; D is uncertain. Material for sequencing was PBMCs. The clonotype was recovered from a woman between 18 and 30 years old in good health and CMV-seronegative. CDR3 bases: TGTGCCAGCAGCTCGTCCTCTACGTACGAGCAGTACTTC. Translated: CASSSSSTYEQYF.